The 8 T cell receptor beta chains reported below all come from one sample, sequenced in a study of T cell changes during pregnancy in multiple sclerosis (dated by TCRdb to between 2017 and 2020). The library relied on the immunoSEQ multiplex PCR assay. Not all clones reach the TCRdb copy of this immuneACCESS table, which keeps in-frame sequences only. Checked studies attribute under half of the gap to unresolved V genes and leave the rest unexplained. This sample lists about 67,000 clones; 80% to 90% were detected once. The ten largest clones represent under 3% of the sample. Sample: peripheral blood, taken in the first trimester of pregnancy. The receptors derive from a female donor with multiple sclerosis, enrolled in a pregnancy study.

V is TRBV19 and J is TRBJ2-3, with 8 bases that match TRBD2. The CDR3 covers 12 residues. With V trimmed by 2 bases and J by 10 bases, 2 bases remained unmatched. CDR1 LNHDA and CDR2 SQIVND come from the germline V gene (reference sequence). The CDR3: CASSIWREAQYF. In DNA form, the CDR3 reads TGTGCCAGTAGTATATGGCGGGAGGCGCAGTATTTT.

This chain joins TRBV7-9 and TRBJ2-7; 7 bases fit TRBD1. Germline CDR1 and CDR2: SEHNR and FQNEAQ (reference sequence). Unmatched junction bases numbered 7, after V lost 5 bases and J lost 9 bases. The CDR3 is made up of 12 amino acids. CDR3: CASSPTAGGQYF. Written as DNA, the CDR3 is TGTGCCAGCAGCCCCACAGCAGGGGGGCAGTACTTC.

The CDR3 DNA sequence: TGTGCCAGCAGAGGATTTGGACAGGGGGGTGAGCAGTTCTTC. Translating it yields CASRGFGQGGEQFF. The rearrangement uses TRBV25-1 and TRBJ2-1; 10 bases line up with TRBD1. Trimming took 6 bases from V and 9 from J; bases not matched to a gene: 8. The CDR3 has 14 residues. Germline CDR1 and CDR2: MGHDK and SYGVNS.

The chain recombines TRBV18 with TRBJ1-1; TRBD1 might be the D (6 bases). Trimming took 3 bases from V and 4 from J, leaving 15 bases between them. Germline CDR1 reads KGHSH; CDR2 reads LQKENI. CDR3 size: 15 residues. CDR3 protein: CASSPIQGRGTEAFF. DNA for the CDR3: TGTGCCAGCTCACCTATACAGGGAAGGGGCACTGAAGCTTTCTTT.

V gene TRBV5-1 combines with J gene TRBJ1-1; tentatively, D is TRBD1 (5 bases). The germline CDR1 and CDR2 sequences are SGHRS and YFSETQ. The CDR3 runs 13 residues. Trimming took off 7 bases at V and 4 bases at J, with 14 bases between the two ends. This CDR3 is CASQSQGSTEAFF. CDR3 coding DNA: TGCGCCAGCCAATCTCAGGGAAGCACTGAAGCTTTCTTT.

This chain links TRBV19 with TRBJ1-1, with 7 bases lining up with TRBD1. CDR1 and CDR2 from the germline V gene are LNHDA and SQIVND (reference sequence). The CDR3 loop spans 15 amino acids. Germline trimming cut 7 bases from V and 2 bases from J; bases unmatched to any gene: 10. CDR3 DNA: TGTGCCAGTAACAACAGGGGATTGGGTAACACTGAAGCTTTCTTT. Translating gives CASNNRGLGNTEAFF.

The J gene is TRBJ2-1, the V gene TRBV7-9; 10 bases are a match to TRBD1. The CDR3 spans 16 residues. J was trimmed by 8 bases and V by 0 bases; bases with no gene match: 7. Germline CDR1 and CDR2: SEHNR and FQNEAQ (reference sequence). The CDR3 coding sequence is TGTGCCAGCAGCTTAGCATCCGGGACAGGGGTGGATGAGCAGTTCTTC. Translating it yields CASSLASGTGVDEQFF.

The chain has TRBV10-3 and TRBJ1-1; TRBD1 is a possible D gene (6 bases). Trimming cost V 6 bases and J 1 base, with 18 bases left between them. CDR3 length equals 16 residues. Germline assignment: CDR1 ENHRY and CDR2 SYGVKD. Here the CDR3 reads CAIRPASGVRNTEAFF. The CDR3 nucleotides read TGTGCCATCAGGCCAGCCTCAGGGGTCAGGAACACTGAAGCTTTCTTT.